The 5 T cell receptor beta chains listed next were all sequenced from one sample in a study of blood T cells in healthy people across ages. Next came a second PCR, run for about 6 to 12 cycles, which used a sample-barcoded 5' primer along with a J-beta primer mix. TCRdb called the 5' RACE reads again in MiXCR, with one record for every CDR3 protein. The sample carries over 600,000 distinct CDR3 sequences, under 25% recorded once. The sequenced sample consisted of blood. The receptors originated from a man in his sixties or seventies in good health.

In this sample, this clonotype turned up a few times. The chain couples TRBV7-9 to TRBJ2-7, with 7 positions matching TRBD1. Germline CDR1 and CDR2: SEHNR and FQNEAQ (reference sequence). Losses at the gene ends were 4 bases for V and 4 bases for J; bases not matched to a gene: 7. The CDR3 has 14 residues. The CDR3 is CASSSDRVLYEQYF. The CDR3 DNA is TGTGCCAGCAGCTCAGACAGGGTCCTGTACGAGCAGTACTTC.

There are a few counts of this clonotype. The chain joins TRBV14 to TRBJ2-1, with 9 bases that match TRBD2. Trimming at V came to 3 bases and at J to 5 bases, leaving 14 bases not matched to a gene. The CDR3 is 18 amino acids. Per the germline V gene, CDR1 is SGHDN and CDR2 is FVKESK. The CDR3 reads CASSQDSTASGKHNEQFF. DNA of the CDR3: TGTGCCAGCAGCCAGGATTCCACGGCTAGCGGGAAACACAATGAGCAGTTCTTC.

This clonotype came up a few times. The rearrangement uses TRBV6-2 or TRBV6-3 and TRBJ2-5, with 7 bases aligning to TRBD1. TRBJ2-7 explains the end of the DNA better; the J call may be wrong. The CDR3 loop spans 12 amino acids. The germline CDR1 and CDR2 sequences are MNHEY and SVGEGT. CDR3: CASRGQSGEQYF. The CDR3 bases are TGTGCCAGCAGGGGACAGTCAGGCGAGCAGTACTTC.

This clonotype was observed a handful of times. The chain has TRBV2 and TRBJ2-1, with 7 bases matching TRBD1. The trim removed 8 bases at V and 7 bases at J, leaving 5 bases unmatched. Germline lookup yields CDR1 SNHLY and CDR2 FYNNEI. The CDR3 runs 12 residues. CDR3 loop: CASQRGRNEQFF. The CDR3 DNA reads as TGTGCCAGCCAGAGGGGGCGGAATGAGCAGTTCTTC.

V gene TRBV15 combines with J gene TRBJ2-5; 9 nucleotides align to TRBD2. TRBJ2-1 matches the DNA end more closely, so the J call is doubtful. The CDR3 has 16 residues. Germline V lookup: CDR1 LNHNV, CDR2 YYDKDF (reference sequence). CDR3: CATSRDSLAGSGEQFF. The CDR3 nucleotides read TGTGCCACCAGCAGAGATAGCCTAGCGGGATCGGGGGAGCAGTTCTTC.